A single sample gave rise to the 29 T cell receptor beta chains below, sequenced in a study of Ad26.COV2.S vaccination and SARS-CoV-2 variants. TCRdb's table, derived via immunoSEQ multiplex PCR, lists solely in-frame clones and lacks some. Of a few hundred thousand clones in the sample, approximately 87% were seen once. Treatment defined: some 20 received Ad26.COV2.S at low or high dose, single or two shots; a few received placebo; per-sample allocation not given. Material that was analyzed had been drawn on day 63 after the first vaccine or placebo injection. This sample comprised peripheral blood, obtained in a trial of Ad26.COV2.S vaccine versus placebo. These receptor sequences come from a person aged 18-60 years who received the Ad26.COV2.S COVID-19 vaccine or a placebo.

V is TRBV10-3 and J is TRBJ1-6; maybe TRBD1 (5 bases). Germline lookup yields CDR1 ENHRY and CDR2 SYGVKD. The CDR3 spans 16 residues. V was shortened by 3 bases and J by 1 base, with 10 bases between the two germline ends. CDR3 nucleotides: TGTGCCATCAGTGACCCAGGGTTTTCCTATAATTCACCCCTCCACTTT. Its translation: CAISDPGFSYNSPLHF.

The rearrangement joins TRBV9 to TRBJ2-1; a weak D match, TRBD2 (7 bases). This CDR3 comprises 16 residues. The V and J ends lost 2 bases and 8 bases respectively, with 20 bases between them. Germline V gene data show CDR1 as SGDLS and CDR2 as YYNGEE. The CDR3 region has the DNA TGTGCCAGCAGCGTCTCGCCGGGGGGCCCTAGTTATGAGCAGTTCTTC. Encoded protein: CASSVSPGGPSYEQFF. Looking up the rest from reference TRBV9 and TRBJ2-1 gives the full variable domain: DSGVTQTPKHLITATGQRVTLRCSPRSGDLSVYWYQQSLDQGLQFLIQYYNGEERAKGNILERFSAQQFPDLHSELNLSSLELGDSALYFCASSVSPGGPSYEQFFGPGTRLTVL.

In this sample, this clone turned up a few times. This chain connects TRBV5-4 to TRBJ1-2, with a possible D match to TRBD1 (6 bases). The CDR3 spans 14 residues. The V gene's germline CDR1 is SGHNT and CDR2 YYREEE (reference sequence). V lost 0 bases, J lost 4 bases, and 10 bases lay in between. The CDR3 loop reads CASSLAPDSYGYTF. DNA of the CDR3: TGTGCCAGCAGCTTGGCCCCGGACAGCTATGGCTACACCTTC.

The CDR3 sequence: CAWIEGYTF. The CDR3 region has the DNA TGTGCCTGGATTGAAGGCTACACCTTC. This chain joins TRBV30 and TRBJ1-2; D unclear. Trimming left V 4 bases short and J 8 bases short, with 5 bases between. The germline V gene has CDR1 GTSNPN and CDR2 SVGIG (reference sequence). The CDR3 totals 9 residues.

This chain joins TRBV2 and TRBJ1-2; the D is unclear. The CDR3 runs to 15 residues. CDR1 SNHLY and CDR2 FYNNEI come from the germline V gene. V was cut by 4 bases and J by 4 bases, with 16 bases left in between. CDR3 bases: TGTGCCAGCAGTGGGCGAGACCCTCGGGCCTATGGCTACACCTTC. Translated: CASSGRDPRAYGYTF.

The rearrangement uses TRBV19 and TRBJ1-1; D is perhaps TRBD1 (6 bases). From germline, CDR1 is LNHDA and CDR2 SQIVND (reference sequence). Trimming removed 3 bases at V and 0 bases at J, with 17 bases between. The CDR3 is 17 residues long. CDR3 amino acids: CASSMASGVNMNTEAFF. For the CDR3, the DNA is TGTGCCAGTAGTATGGCGTCAGGGGTCAACATGAACACTGAAGCTTTCTTT.

This chain uses TRBV10-3 with TRBJ1-2; 9 bases match TRBD1. V was pared by 3 bases and J by 6 bases, with 5 bases of the junction left unmatched. Germline V gene lookup returns CDR1 ENHRY and CDR2 SYGVKD. CDR3 length equals 14 residues. The DNA of the CDR3 is TGTGCCATCAGTGACCGACAGGGGGGCGATGGCTACACCTTC. It is translated as CAISDRQGGDGYTF.

This chain uses TRBV15 with TRBJ2-1; 13 bases line up with TRBD2. Trimming removed 6 bases from V and 6 bases from J; junction bases left unmatched: 5. The germline gives CDR1 LNHNV, CDR2 YYDKDF (reference sequence). The CDR3 is made up of 15 amino acids. CDR3 bases: TGTGCCACCAGAATGGGACTAGCGGGGCCCAATGAGCAGTTCTTC. Its protein product is CATRMGLAGPNEQFF.

This clone was recorded once. The chain is built from TRBV28 and TRBJ2-3; 8 bases map to TRBD2. Germline values: CDR1 MDHEN, CDR2 SYDVKM. The CDR3 loop spans 16 amino acids. After removal of 6 bases from V and 1 base from J, the junction contained 9 bases not matched to a gene. The CDR3 reads CASRSNSGVGTDTQYF. Here the CDR3 DNA reads TGTGCCAGCAGGTCTAATAGCGGGGTGGGCACAGATACGCAGTATTTT.

J is TRBJ2-7 and V is TRBV10-1; 9 bases are shared with TRBD1. V lost 7 bases, J lost 4 bases, and 5 bases stayed unmatched. The germline CDR1 and CDR2 sequences are WNHNN and SYGVQD (reference sequence). CDR3 length equals 13 residues. The CDR3 reads CASIWDRAYEQYF. CDR3 coding DNA: TGCGCCAGCATCTGGGACAGGGCTTACGAGCAGTACTTC.

The J gene is TRBJ2-2, the V gene TRBV5-6, with a tentative D call TRBD1 (6 bases). CDR3 length: 19 residues. Looked up from germline, CDR1 is SGHDT and CDR2 is YYEEEE. V dropped 3 bases and J dropped 3 bases, with 24 bases sitting between them. As DNA, the CDR3 is TGTGCCAGCAGCTCGAACCTGGTTGTTCGAGGGGGTGACACCGGGGAGCTGTTTTTT. This translates into CASSSNLVVRGGDTGELFF.

This clone has only one observation. The chain couples TRBV7-2 to TRBJ2-3; no clear D. The CDR3 covers 18 residues. V shed 1 base and J shed 1 base, with 18 bases lying between them. Germline CDR1 and CDR2: SGHTA and FQGNSA. CDR3 loop: CASSLERLGLSRTDTQYF. In DNA form, the CDR3 reads TGTGCCAGCAGCTTAGAGCGCTTAGGGCTCAGTCGCACAGATACGCAGTATTTT.

CDR3 protein: CASSQDLGLGRDPDTQYF. CDR3 DNA sequence: TGCGCCAGCAGCCAAGACCTGGGACTGGGCAGAGACCCAGATACGCAGTATTTT. V usage is TRBV4-1 and J usage is TRBJ2-3; a possible D gene is TRBD2 (6 bases). This CDR3 has 18 amino acids. Trimming removed 0 bases at V and 4 bases at J, with 20 bases between. In germline, CDR1 is MGHRA, CDR2 YSYEKL.

This clone has a single count. The V and J genes are TRBV21-1 and TRBJ1-4. TRBV21-1 is listed as a pseudogene. The CDR3 extends over 9 amino acids. The DNA for the CDR3 is TGTGCCAGCAGCAAAGAGCGGGGGTTT. This encodes CASSKERGF.

The rearrangement uses TRBV24-1 and TRBJ1-1, with 11 bases matching TRBD1. Germline V gives CDR1 KGHDR, CDR2 SFDVKD. This CDR3 spans 19 amino acids. V shed 1 base, J shed 1 base, and the junction held 10 bases outside the gene matches. DNA of the CDR3: TGTGCCACCAGTGATTTTCGGACAGGGGGCCGCCTATGGAACACTGAAGCTTTCTTT. Translated: CATSDFRTGGRLWNTEAFF.

This clone was detected only once. The rearrangement joins TRBV7-3 to TRBJ2-1; TRBD1 is a possible D gene (6 bases). Trimming removed 4 bases from V and 8 bases from J, with 18 bases in between. Germline assignment: CDR1 SGHTA and CDR2 FQGTGA. The CDR3 totals 15 residues. In DNA, the CDR3 is TGTGCCAGCAGCTCCACCCCCGGCAGGGGCGATGAGCAGTTCTTC. Encoded protein: CASSSTPGRGDEQFF.

The chain combines TRBV7-2 with TRBJ1-2, with 8 positions matching TRBD1. Germline V gene lookup returns CDR1 SGHTA and CDR2 FQGNSA. CDR3 length: 14 amino acids. With 5 bases clipped from V and 2 bases from J, the junction kept 4 bases outside the gene matches. The CDR3 reads CASSLGQGNYGYTF. CDR3 nucleotides: TGTGCCAGCAGCCTAGGACAGGGAAACTATGGCTACACCTTC. The full variable domain, with the rest looked up from reference TRBV7-2 and TRBJ1-2, is GAGVSQSPSNKVTEKGKDVELRCDPISGHTALYWYRQSLGQGLEFLIYFQGNSAPDKSGLPSDRFSAERTGGSVSTLTIQRTQQEDSAVYLCASSLGQGNYGYTFGSGTRLTVV.

The rearrangement links TRBV4-1 to TRBJ2-7, with a weak D call TRBD1 (6 bases). The CDR3 loop spans 14 amino acids. Trimming removed 2 bases at V and 0 bases at J, with 8 bases between. CDR1 and CDR2 (germline): MGHRA, YSYEKL. The CDR3 DNA follows: TGCGCCAGCAGCCAAACGACAGGCTCCTACGAGCAGTACTTC. The encoded protein is CASSQTTGSYEQYF.

The rearrangement joins TRBV11-1 to TRBJ1-6; 11 nucleotides match TRBD1. The V gene end was trimmed by 5 bases and the J gene end by 10 bases; junction bases not matched to a gene: 4. Per germline, CDR1 SGHAT and CDR2 FQDESV (reference sequence). The CDR3 extends over 14 amino acids. Written as DNA, the CDR3 is TGTGCCAGCAGCGGACAGGGGGCCGGGTCACCCCTCCACTTT. Its translation: CASSGQGAGSPLHF.

The rearrangement uses TRBV25-1 and TRBJ2-5; 7 bases align to TRBD1. Trimming at V came to 6 bases and at J to 5 bases, leaving 12 bases not matched to a gene. CDR1 is MGHDK, CDR2 SYGVNS, per germline. The CDR3 consists of 15 residues. CDR3 nucleotide sequence: TGTGCCAGCAGCATGATCCAAGGGGGCAGGGAGACCCAGTACTTC. As protein: CASSMIQGGRETQYF.

V is TRBV5-1 and J is TRBJ1-4, with D maybe TRBD1 (6 bases). The CDR3 spans 16 residues. Germline CDR1 reads SGHRS; CDR2 reads YFSETQ. Trimming shortened V by 8 bases and J by 0 bases, and 17 bases separated the two germline ends. This chain's CDR3 is CASHPGGPATNEKLFF. The DNA for the CDR3 is TGCGCCAGTCACCCCGGGGGCCCTGCAACTAATGAAAAACTGTTTTTT.

About this clone itself: Other nucleotide sequences in the sample specify the same CDR3. The rearrangement joins TRBV9 to TRBJ1-5; D might be TRBD1 (6 bases). Germline V gene sequence: CDR1 SGDLS, CDR2 YYNGEE. V dropped 0 bases and J dropped 2 bases, with 6 bases sitting between them. The CDR3 has 14 amino acids. CDR3 sequence (DNA): TGTGCCAGCAGCGTAGCAGGGGGCAATCAGCCCCAGCATTTT. Its translation: CASSVAGGNQPQHF.

The chain uses TRBV10-3 and TRBJ2-7; 9 nucleotides match TRBD1. The CDR3 has 15 amino acids. V lost 9 bases to trimming and J lost 0 bases; unmatched junction nucleotides: 9. Per the germline V gene, CDR1 is ENHRY and CDR2 is SYGVKD. CDR3 in amino acids: CAIRDREGTSYEQYF. CDR3 sequence (DNA): TGTGCCATTCGGGACAGGGAAGGGACCTCCTACGAGCAGTACTTC.

The chain couples TRBV27 to TRBJ2-6; D remains ambiguous. The germline CDR1 and CDR2 sequences are MNHEY and SMNVEV (reference sequence). The CDR3 spans 15 residues. V shed 4 bases and J shed 0 bases, with 7 bases lying between them. CDR3 sequence reads: CASSSLVSGANVLTF. The DNA of the CDR3 is TGTGCCAGCAGTTCTTTGGTCTCTGGGGCCAACGTCCTGACTTTC.

The chain carries TRBV6-5 and TRBJ2-3; D is undetermined. The CDR3 is 14 residues long. Germline values: CDR1 MNHEY, CDR2 SVGAGI. Trimming took off 0 bases at V and 3 bases at J, with 7 bases between the two ends. CDR3 DNA sequence: TGTGCCAGCAGTTACTCCCCGGGTACAGATACGCAGTATTTT. It translates to CASSYSPGTDTQYF.

This clone showed up just a few times. The V gene is TRBV4-2, the J gene TRBJ2-5; 11 bases are a match to TRBD1. This CDR3 contains 15 residues. V shed 1 base, J shed 9 bases, and the junction held 7 bases outside the gene matches. CDR1 is LGHNA and CDR2 is YNFKEQ in the germline V gene. The CDR3 protein is CASSQGRDRGVAQYF. The CDR3 nucleotides are TGTGCCAGCAGCCAAGGCCGGGACAGGGGGGTGGCCCAGTACTTC.

The rearrangement joins TRBV12-3 or TRBV12-4 to TRBJ2-3; TRBD1 agrees at 7 bases. With 1 base clipped from V and 12 bases from J, the junction kept 4 bases outside the gene matches. The CDR3 consists of 12 residues. CDR3 amino acids: CASSLGRGYQYF. For the CDR3, the DNA is TGTGCCAGCAGTTTAGGCAGGGGGTACCAGTATTTT.

This clone was observed once. The CDR3, as DNA: TGTGCCAGCAGCCAAAGCGCACCCAACTATGGCTACACCTTC. Protein sequence: CASSQSAPNYGYTF. The V gene is TRBV14, the J gene TRBJ1-2; D is unresolved. The CDR3 is 14 residues long. V lost 2 bases, J lost 2 bases, and 9 bases lay in between. Germline assignment: CDR1 SGHDN and CDR2 FVKESK.

The V call is TRBV7-2, the J call TRBJ2-3, with D unclear. CDR1 and CDR2 (germline): SGHTA, FQGNSA. This CDR3 contains 16 residues. Trimming cost V 4 bases and J 0 bases, with 14 bases left between them. The CDR3 coding sequence is TGTGCCAGCAGCTCCCGTAGATCCACTAGCACAGATACGCAGTATTTT. It is translated as CASSSRRSTSTDTQYF.